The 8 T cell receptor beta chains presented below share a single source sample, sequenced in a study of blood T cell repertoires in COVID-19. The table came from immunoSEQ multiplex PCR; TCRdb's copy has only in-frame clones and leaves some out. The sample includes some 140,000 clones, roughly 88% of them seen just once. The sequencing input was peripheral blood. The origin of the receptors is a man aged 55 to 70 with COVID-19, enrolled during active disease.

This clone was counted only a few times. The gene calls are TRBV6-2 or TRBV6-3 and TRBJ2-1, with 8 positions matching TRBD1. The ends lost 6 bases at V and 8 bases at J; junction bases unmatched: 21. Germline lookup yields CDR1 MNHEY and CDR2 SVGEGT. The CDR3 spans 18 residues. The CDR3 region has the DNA TGTGCCAGCAGCCGTACTCCCCGCCGGACAGGGATAGGTGATGAGCAGTTCTTC. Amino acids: CASSRTPRRTGIGDEQFF.

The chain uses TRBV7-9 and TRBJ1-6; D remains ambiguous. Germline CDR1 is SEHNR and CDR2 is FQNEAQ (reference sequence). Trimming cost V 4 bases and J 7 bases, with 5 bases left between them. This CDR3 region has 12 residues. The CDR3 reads CASSYINSPLHF. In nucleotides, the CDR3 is TGTGCCAGCAGCTATATCAATTCACCCCTCCACTTT.

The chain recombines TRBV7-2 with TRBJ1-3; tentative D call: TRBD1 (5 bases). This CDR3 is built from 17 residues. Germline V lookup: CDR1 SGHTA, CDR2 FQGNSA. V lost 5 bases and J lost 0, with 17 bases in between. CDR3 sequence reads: CASSPQVGLSSGNTIYF. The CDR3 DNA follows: TGTGCCAGCAGCCCCCAGGTGGGGCTCAGCTCTGGAAACACCATATATTTT.

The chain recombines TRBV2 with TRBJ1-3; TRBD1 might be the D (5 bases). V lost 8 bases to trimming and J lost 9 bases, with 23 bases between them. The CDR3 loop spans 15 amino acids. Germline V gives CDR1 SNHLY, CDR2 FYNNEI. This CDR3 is CASGMTQGVGGTIYF. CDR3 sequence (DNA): TGTGCCAGCGGGATGACGCAGGGTGTCGGTGGCACCATATATTTT.

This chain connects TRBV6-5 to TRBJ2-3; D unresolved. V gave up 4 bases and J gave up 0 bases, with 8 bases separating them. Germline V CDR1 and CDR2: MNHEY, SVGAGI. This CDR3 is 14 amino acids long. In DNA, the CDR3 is TGTGCCAGCAGTTCCCAGTTCAGCACAGATACGCAGTATTTT. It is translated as CASSSQFSTDTQYF.

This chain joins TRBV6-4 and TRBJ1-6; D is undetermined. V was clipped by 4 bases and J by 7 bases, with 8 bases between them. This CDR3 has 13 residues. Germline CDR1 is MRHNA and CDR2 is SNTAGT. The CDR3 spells CASSGGNNSPLHF. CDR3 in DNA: TGTGCCAGCAGTGGAGGGAACAATTCACCCCTCCACTTT.

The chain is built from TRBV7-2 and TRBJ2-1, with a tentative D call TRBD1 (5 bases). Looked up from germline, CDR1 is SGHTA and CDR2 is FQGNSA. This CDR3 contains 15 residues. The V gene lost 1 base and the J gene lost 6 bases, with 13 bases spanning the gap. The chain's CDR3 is CASSLGQYVSNEQFF. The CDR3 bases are TGTGCCAGCAGCTTAGGACAGTACGTTAGCAATGAGCAGTTCTTC. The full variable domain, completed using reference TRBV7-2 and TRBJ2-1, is GAGVSQSPSNKVTEKGKDVELRCDPISGHTALYWYRQSLGQGLEFLIYFQGNSAPDKSGLPSDRFSAERTGGSVSTLTIQRTQQEDSAVYLCASSLGQYVSNEQFFGPGTRLTVL.

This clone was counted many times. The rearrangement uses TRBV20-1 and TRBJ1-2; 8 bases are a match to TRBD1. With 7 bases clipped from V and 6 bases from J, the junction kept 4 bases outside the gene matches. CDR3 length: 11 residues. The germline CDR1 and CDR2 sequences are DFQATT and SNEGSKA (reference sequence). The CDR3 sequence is CSVDRVHGYTF. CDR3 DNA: TGCAGTGTGGACAGGGTTCATGGCTACACCTTC.